This T cell receptor beta chain comes out of a study of blood T cell repertoires in COVID-19. The CDR3 extends over 18 amino acids. Per the germline V gene, CDR1 is MNHEY and CDR2 is SVGEGT. V lost 4 bases and J lost 1, with 22 bases in between. Data came from immunoSEQ multiplex PCR; TCRdb stores just in-frame clones and leaves some out. The data show over 200,000 clones, about 87% seen once. The chain is built from TRBV6-2 or TRBV6-3 and TRBJ2-5, with D possibly being TRBD2 (6 bases). Sequencing was performed on peripheral blood. The sequence derives from a woman aged 45-65 years with acute or convalescent COVID-19. The CDR3 is CASSFNQRETGRQETQYF. In DNA, the CDR3 is TGTGCCAGCAGTTTTAACCAACGGGAGACGGGTCGCCAAGAGACCCAGTACTTC.